A single sample is the source of the 20 T cell receptor beta chains below, sequenced in a study of regulatory T cells in long-lasting Graves disease. As for time point: newly diagnosed GD, antithyroid drugs for less than 3 months. The TCR library was made from RNA that had been extracted from PBMCs in TRIzol. Investigators prepared the TCR beta libraries by applying iRepertoire HTBI primers and Arm-PCR of CDR3 regions. From the multiplex PCR reads, TCRdb called clonotypes with MiXCR, one entry per CDR3 protein. This table holds 400,000 to 500,000 distinct CDR3 sequences, 15% found once. These same records also appear under a second study, on T cells in Graves' hyperthyroidism and ophthalmopathy.

The sequencing used peripheral blood mononuclear cells (PBMCs), collected at new diagnosis, from a patient treated with antithyroid drugs. The receptor set was obtained from a woman between 40 and 50 years old with Graves disease.

This clonotype was recorded a few times. The V gene is TRBV6-1, the J gene TRBJ2-2; D unclear. Trimming removed 4 bases from V and 0 bases from J, with 15 bases in between. The CDR3 runs to 17 residues. CDR1 is MNHNS, CDR2 SASEGT, per germline. The CDR3 sequence: CASSGLDIIANTGELFF. The DNA for the CDR3 is TGTGCCAGCAGTGGGCTTGACATAATCGCGAACACCGGGGAGCTGTTTTTT.

This clonotype occurred many times. The CDR3 is CASSGPSGRVSLEQFF. CDR3 in DNA: TGTGCCAGCAGTGGCCCTAGCGGGAGGGTTTCATTGGAGCAGTTCTTC. This chain joins TRBV28 and TRBJ2-1, with 12 nucleotides matching TRBD2. V lost 5 bases to trimming and J lost 10 bases; unmatched junction nucleotides: 12. The CDR3 sequence is 16 residues long. CDR1 and CDR2 (germline): MDHEN, SYDVKM. Together with reference TRBV28 and TRBJ2-1, the CDR3 gives the full variable domain: DVKVTQSSRYLVKRTGEKVFLECVQDMDHENMFWYRQDPGLGLRLIYFSYDVKMKEKGDIPEGYSVSREKKERFSLILESASTNQTSMYLCASSGPSGRVSLEQFFGPGTRLTVL.

This clonotype turned up a few times. The CDR3 region has the DNA TGTGCCAGCGGTCGGTCAGACAATCAGCCCCAGCATTTT. This codes for CASGRSDNQPQHF. The chain has TRBV6-1 and TRBJ1-5; D uncertain. This CDR3 is 13 amino acids long. Germline V gene sequence: CDR1 MNHNS, CDR2 SASEGT. Trimming removed 8 bases from V and 3 bases from J, with 11 bases in between.

Many counts were recorded for this clonotype. This chain joins TRBV11-2 and TRBJ1-1, with no clear D. The CDR3 has 15 residues. V gave up 0 bases and J gave up 0 bases, with 8 bases separating them. Germline CDR1 SGHAT, CDR2 FQNNGV. The CDR3 loop reads CASSLEARMNTEAFF. The DNA for the CDR3 is TGTGCCAGCAGCTTAGAAGCCAGAATGAACACTGAAGCTTTCTTT.

This clonotype was recorded many times. The gene calls are TRBV9 and TRBJ2-1, with 10 bases aligning to TRBD2. The DNA end is more similar to TRBJ2-5, so the J call may be wrong. The CDR3 consists of 15 residues. Germline CDR1 SGDLS, CDR2 YYNGEE. CDR3 in amino acids: CASSVGTSAAETQYF. CDR3 DNA: TGTGCCAGCAGCGTCGGGACTAGCGCCGCAGAGACCCAGTACTTC.

This clonotype has just a few counts. This chain uses TRBV6-2 or TRBV6-3 with TRBJ1-2, with D unclear. V gave up 8 bases and J gave up 2 bases, with 12 bases separating them. The germline V gene has CDR1 MNHEY and CDR2 SVGEGT. The CDR3 length is 13 residues. The CDR3 DNA reads as TGTGCCAGCGGTTTCATGTCGAACTATGGCTACACCTTC. Translation: CASGFMSNYGYTF.

In its sample, this clonotype was seen a few times. The chain employs TRBV19 and TRBJ2-1, with 11 bases that match TRBD1. Germline loops: CDR1 LNHDA, CDR2 SQIVND (reference sequence). The CDR3 is 18 amino acids. With V trimmed by 0 bases and J by 3 bases, 7 bases remained unmatched. Written as DNA, the CDR3 is TGTGCCAGTAGTATAGATCTGGGGGGGACAGGGGGCTACAATGAGCAGTTCTTC. This translates into CASSIDLGGTGGYNEQFF. Full variable domain (outside the CDR3, taken from reference TRBV19 and TRBJ2-1): DGGITQSPKYLFRKEGQNVTLSCEQNLNHDAMYWYRQDPGQGLRLIYYSQIVNDFQKGDIAEGYSVSREKKESFPLTVTSAQKNPTAFYLCASSIDLGGTGGYNEQFFGPGTRLTVL.

In its sample, this clonotype was seen many times. V usage is TRBV7-3 and J usage is TRBJ2-3; D is perhaps TRBD2 (6 bases). Deletions cut 0 bases from V and 1 base from J, with 8 bases between. This CDR3 contains 15 residues. From germline, CDR1 is SGHTA and CDR2 FQGTGA. In DNA, the CDR3 is TGTGCCAGCAGCTTAACCGGGGGAGGCACAGATACGCAGTATTTT. Protein product: CASSLTGGGTDTQYF.

The V call is TRBV29-1, the J call TRBJ1-1, with D maybe TRBD1 (5 bases). The CDR3 is 14 residues long. V was trimmed by 0 bases and J by 2 bases, leaving 10 bases between them. The germline V gene encodes CDR1 SQVTM and CDR2 ANQGSEA. This CDR3 reads CSVEEGGENTEAFF. Written as DNA, the CDR3 is TGCAGCGTTGAAGAAGGAGGGGAAAACACTGAAGCTTTCTTT.

This clonotype occurred a few times. This chain links TRBV7-9 with TRBJ2-2; 7 bases fit TRBD2. The CDR3 spans 15 residues. V lost 3 bases to trimming and J lost 1 base; unmatched junction nucleotides: 2. Germline V gene sequence: CDR1 SEHNR, CDR2 FQNEAQ (reference sequence). The CDR3 spells CASSLPSGNTGELFF. CDR3 bases: TGTGCCAGCAGCTTGCCTAGCGGGAACACCGGGGAGCTGTTTTTT.

In regard to this clonotype: With a much larger clone just one base away, this may be a read error. CDR3: CSAPWGNSYNEQFF. The CDR3 DNA reads as TGCAGCGCTCCTTGGGGGAACTCCTACAATGAGCAGTTCTTC. The chain uses TRBV29-1 and TRBJ2-1; tentatively, D is TRBD1 or TRBD2 (5 bases each). Germline CDR1 is SQVTM and CDR2 is ANQGSEA. The CDR3 runs 14 residues. The V end lost 7 bases, the J end lost 0 bases, and 13 bases lay between the germline ends.

The rearrangement joins TRBV7-9 to TRBJ2-1; 7 bases map to TRBD1. CDR1 and CDR2 (germline): SEHNR, FQNEAQ (reference sequence). Trimming took 5 bases from V and 0 from J; bases not matched to a gene: 7. The CDR3 covers 16 residues. The CDR3 here is CASSPQGTLSYNEQFF. Here the CDR3 DNA reads TGTGCCAGCAGCCCACAGGGGACCCTCTCCTACAATGAGCAGTTCTTC.

This clonotype was detected ten times or more. This rearrangement joins TRBV7-2 to TRBJ1-2; the match to TRBD1 covers 8 bases. The V and J ends lost 5 bases and 7 bases, in that order; junction bases with no gene match: 3. The CDR3 is 12 residues long. Germline V CDR1 and CDR2: SGHTA, FQGNSA. CDR3: CASSPGQGGYTF. CDR3 nucleotide sequence: TGTGCCAGCAGCCCCGGACAGGGTGGCTACACCTTC.

This clonotype was observed a handful of times. The rearrangement uses TRBV5-6 and TRBJ2-5, with D unclear. The V end was cut by 4 bases, the J end by 1 base, with 8 bases between. CDR1 and CDR2 from the germline V gene are SGHDT and YYEEEE. The CDR3 totals 13 residues. The CDR3 reads CASSPPVQETQYF. The CDR3 DNA reads TGTGCCAGCAGCCCTCCCGTCCAAGAGACCCAGTACTTC.

This chain uses TRBV28 with TRBJ1-2; D is unresolved. Germline-derived CDR1 and CDR2 are MDHEN and SYDVKM. The CDR3 contains 15 residues. The germline V and J ends were trimmed by 3 bases and 3 bases, with 14 bases remaining between them. DNA of the CDR3: TGTGCCAGCAGTTTTCGACGGTTTATGGACTATGGCTACACCTTC. Its translation: CASSFRRFMDYGYTF.

At least ten counts were recorded for this clonotype. The chain recombines TRBV12-3 or TRBV12-4 with TRBJ1-5; D unclear. The CDR3 has 13 amino acids. Trimming took 7 bases from V and 0 from J, leaving 7 bases between them. Written as DNA, the CDR3 is TGTGCCAGCACTCCCGATAGCAATCAGCCCCAGCATTTT. It encodes CASTPDSNQPQHF.

This clonotype was detected ten times or more. This chain uses TRBV6-1 with TRBJ2-1; 11 nucleotides match TRBD2. J gave up 2 bases and V 6 bases, and 3 bases lay outside the gene matches. CDR1 is MNHNS, CDR2 SASEGT, per germline. There are 15 residues in the CDR3. The CDR3 DNA reads as TGTGCCAGCAGCCCGGGACTAGCGGCCTACAATGAGCAGTTCTTC. Its translation: CASSPGLAAYNEQFF.

This clonotype was found a few times. V is TRBV12-3 or TRBV12-4 and J is TRBJ2-7, with 8 bases matching TRBD1. The V and J ends lost 5 bases and 6 bases, in that order; junction bases with no gene match: 9. The CDR3 consists of 14 residues. The CDR3 region is CASSPRTGLGEQYF. In DNA form, the CDR3 reads TGTGCCAGCAGTCCTCGGACAGGGTTGGGCGAGCAGTACTTC.

This clonotype was recorded many times. This chain connects TRBV12-5 to TRBJ2-7; 8 positions match TRBD2. The CDR3 extends over 18 amino acids. V was clipped by 6 bases and J by 0 bases; unmatched bases: 16. The V gene's germline CDR1 is LGHNT and CDR2 FRNRAP. The DNA for the CDR3 is TGTGCTAGTGGCCCGGGACTAGGACTCCTTAGTGGCTCCTACGAGCAGTACTTC. Amino acids: CASGPGLGLLSGSYEQYF.

The J gene is TRBJ2-1, the V gene TRBV6-1; D is perhaps TRBD1 (6 bases). V lost 6 bases, J lost 5 bases, and 17 bases lay in between. Germline CDR1 reads MNHNS; CDR2 reads SASEGT. The length of the CDR3 is 15 residues. This chain's CDR3 is CASSQTGLTNNEQFF. In nucleotides, the CDR3 is TGTGCCAGCAGCCAGACAGGCCTGACTAACAATGAGCAGTTCTTC.